The next 17 T cell receptor beta chains were all read from a single sample in a study of CD4 T cells in relation to SARS-CoV-2 and coronaviruses. No antigen has been assigned to these receptors. Before the COVID-19 pandemic, during about 2010-2018, CD4+ T cells were taken from unexposed donors. The cells were cultured for 10 days before CD4+ T cells were isolated. Profiling relied on immunoSEQ multiplex PCR, and the TCRdb table lists in-frame clones only, not all of them. The profile shows over 10,000 clones, roughly 80% of them singletons. The sequencing sample was made of CD4+ T cells from PBMCs, cultured in vitro. Receptor source: a human donor in good health.

The rearrangement joins TRBV11-2 to TRBJ2-1; possible D gene TRBD2, 5 bases. Germline V lookup: CDR1 SGHAT, CDR2 FQNNGV. The CDR3 has 14 amino acids. Trimming took off 0 bases at V and 7 bases at J, with 10 bases between the two ends. CDR3 amino acids: CASSLDTGMNEQFF. For the CDR3, the DNA is TGTGCCAGCAGCTTAGATACGGGGATGAATGAGCAGTTCTTC.

The chain recombines TRBV7-2 with TRBJ2-1; D gene ambiguous. V lost 7 bases, J lost 4 bases, and 11 bases lay in between. CDR3 length: 13 residues. CDR1 SGHTA and CDR2 FQGNSA come from the germline V gene. DNA for the CDR3: TGTGCCAGCACCCCTGACCCGTACAATGAGCAGTTCTTC. This sequence encodes CASTPDPYNEQFF.

This clone showed up just a few times. The chain recombines TRBV21-1 with TRBJ2-7. TRBV21-1 corresponds to a pseudogene. This CDR3 spans 15 amino acids. In nucleotides, the CDR3 is TGTGCCAGCAGCAAGGGACGCCTAAGCTCCTACGAGCAGTACTTC. It codes for CASSKGRLSSYEQYF.

The chain recombines TRBV6-5 with TRBJ2-3; tentative D call: TRBD2 (5 bases). The CDR3 spans 16 residues. The V gene lost 2 bases and the J gene lost 1 base, with 13 bases spanning the gap. Germline V gene data show CDR1 as MNHEY and CDR2 as SVGAGI. CDR3: CASSYTEVTRTDTQYF. CDR3 sequence (DNA): TGTGCCAGCAGTTACACGGAGGTTACTCGCACAGATACGCAGTATTTT.

The chain uses TRBV4-2 and TRBJ1-1, with D perhaps matching TRBD1 (5 bases). There are 18 residues in the CDR3. Between the trimmed V and J ends, which lost 0 bases and 3 bases, there was a span of 20 bases. Germline V gene sequence: CDR1 LGHNA, CDR2 YNFKEQ. CDR3 amino acids: CASSQDISSLVGDTEAFF. The CDR3 nucleotides are TGTGCCAGCAGCCAAGATATAAGCTCCCTAGTAGGGGACACTGAAGCTTTCTTT.

This clone was seen only a few times. The chain uses TRBV7-2 and TRBJ2-1; TRBD2 might be the D (5 bases). CDR1 is SGHTA, CDR2 FQGNSA, per germline. This CDR3 has 15 residues. V gave up 2 bases and J gave up 7 bases, with 15 bases separating them. CDR3 nucleotides: TGTGCCAGCAGCTTAAGAGGTAATTGGAGGAATGAGCAGTTCTTC. Translation gives CASSLRGNWRNEQFF.

This clone was recorded once. The rearrangement uses TRBV5-4 and TRBJ2-5; a possible D gene is TRBD2 (6 bases). From germline, CDR1 is SGHNT and CDR2 YYREEE (reference sequence). This CDR3 has 16 residues. Trimming removed 4 bases at V and 5 bases at J, with 21 bases between. CDR3 sequence reads: CASSAGGMSGRETQYF. The CDR3 region has the DNA TGTGCCAGCAGCGCTGGCGGGATGAGCGGCCGGGAGACCCAGTACTTC.

The chain employs TRBV3-1 (or the pseudogene TRBV3-2) and TRBJ1-4; D is ambiguous. Trimming shortened V by 3 bases and J by 1 base, and 9 bases separated the two germline ends. The CDR3 consists of 15 residues. Germline lookup yields CDR1 LGHDT and CDR2 YNNKEL (reference sequence). The CDR3 nucleotides are TGTGCCAGCAGCCACCCCACAGTAACTAATGAAAAACTGTTTTTT. Protein product: CASSHPTVTNEKLFF.

There are a few counts of this clone. The chain carries TRBV27 and TRBJ1-1; D unclear. The CDR3 extends over 14 amino acids. The germline V gene encodes CDR1 MNHEY and CDR2 SMNVEV (reference sequence). V lost 5 bases, J lost 4 bases, and 14 bases lay in between. Here the CDR3 DNA reads TGTGCCAGCAGTCCCCGTTTGGGGAGCACTGAAGCTTTCTTT. Translating gives CASSPRLGSTEAFF.

Only one count was recorded for this clone. CDR3 residues: CASSVLPRGQRNGYTF. The CDR3 bases are TGTGCCAGCAGCGTACTCCCTAGGGGCCAGCGAAATGGCTACACCTTC. This sequence joins TRBV9 and TRBJ1-2, with D possibly being TRBD1 (5 bases). The CDR3 extends over 16 amino acids. Per germline, CDR1 SGDLS and CDR2 YYNGEE. The V gene lost 1 base and the J gene lost 6 bases, with 19 bases spanning the gap.

This chain joins TRBV2 and TRBJ2-5; 8 nucleotides align to TRBD2. The CDR3 contains 14 residues. Germline V gene data show CDR1 as SNHLY and CDR2 as FYNNEI. V lost 6 bases and J lost 5; bases outside the gene matches: 8. CDR3 coding DNA: TGTGCCAGCAGCCAAAGCGGGAGCTGGGAGACCCAGTACTTC. As protein: CASSQSGSWETQYF.

The chain has TRBV5-1 and TRBJ1-2, with 9 bases identical to TRBD1. This CDR3 comprises 14 residues. Per the germline V gene, CDR1 is SGHRS and CDR2 is YFSETQ. V lost 0 bases to trimming and J lost 7 bases; unmatched junction nucleotides: 4. The CDR3 sequence is CASSLAGQGSGYTF. CDR3 coding DNA: TGCGCCAGCAGCTTGGCGGGACAGGGATCTGGCTACACCTTC.

The chain has TRBV7-9 and TRBJ2-6; perhaps TRBD1 as D (6 bases). Trimming cost V 0 bases and J 3 bases, with 15 bases left between them. The length of the CDR3 is 18 residues. The germline CDR1 and CDR2 sequences are SEHNR and FQNEAQ (reference sequence). The CDR3 DNA reads as TGTGCCAGCAGCTTAGCACTTTACAGGGCTGGTGGGGCCAACGTCCTGACTTTC. Amino acid sequence: CASSLALYRAGGANVLTF.

The chain uses TRBV4-3 and TRBJ2-3; tentatively, D is TRBD2 (6 bases). Germline loops: CDR1 LGHNA, CDR2 YSLEER. This CDR3 region has 15 residues. Trimming took off 0 bases at V and 3 bases at J, with 10 bases between the two ends. CDR3 sequence: CASSQDARGTDTQYF. The CDR3 coding sequence is TGCGCCAGCAGCCAAGATGCCCGGGGGACAGATACGCAGTATTTT.

V is TRBV7-9 and J is TRBJ1-1; tentatively, D is TRBD1 (5 bases). The germline V and J ends were trimmed by 5 bases and 10 bases, with 17 bases remaining between them. The CDR3 is 13 residues long. Germline values: CDR1 SEHNR, CDR2 FQNEAQ (reference sequence). CDR3 nucleotide sequence: TGTGCCAGCAGCACCCGGGACTCCCGCGGAGCTTTCTTT. As protein: CASSTRDSRGAFF.

CDR3 region: CASSQSPLSPLHF. In DNA, the CDR3 is TGTGCCAGCAGCCAAAGTCCGTTGTCACCCCTCCACTTT. The chain recombines TRBV14 with TRBJ1-6; D is undetermined. CDR1 SGHDN and CDR2 FVKESK come from the germline V gene. The CDR3 sequence is 13 residues long. Trimming left V 2 bases short and J 10 bases short, with 9 bases between. The full variable domain, its missing parts supplied by reference TRBV14 and TRBJ1-6, is EAGVTQFPSHSVIEKGQTVTLRCDPISGHDNLYWYRRVMGKEIKFLLHFVKESKQDESGMPNNRFLAERTGGTYSTLKVQPAELEDSGVYFCASSQSPLSPLHFGNGTRLTVT.

V is TRBV12-5 and J is TRBJ2-6; no clear D. V gave up 3 bases and J gave up 3 bases, with 18 bases separating them. CDR1 is LGHNT and CDR2 is FRNRAP in the germline V gene. The CDR3 totals 18 residues. This chain's CDR3 is CASGLMKAKTFGANVLTF. CDR3 nucleotide sequence: TGTGCTAGTGGTTTAATGAAGGCCAAGACTTTTGGGGCCAACGTCCTGACTTTC.